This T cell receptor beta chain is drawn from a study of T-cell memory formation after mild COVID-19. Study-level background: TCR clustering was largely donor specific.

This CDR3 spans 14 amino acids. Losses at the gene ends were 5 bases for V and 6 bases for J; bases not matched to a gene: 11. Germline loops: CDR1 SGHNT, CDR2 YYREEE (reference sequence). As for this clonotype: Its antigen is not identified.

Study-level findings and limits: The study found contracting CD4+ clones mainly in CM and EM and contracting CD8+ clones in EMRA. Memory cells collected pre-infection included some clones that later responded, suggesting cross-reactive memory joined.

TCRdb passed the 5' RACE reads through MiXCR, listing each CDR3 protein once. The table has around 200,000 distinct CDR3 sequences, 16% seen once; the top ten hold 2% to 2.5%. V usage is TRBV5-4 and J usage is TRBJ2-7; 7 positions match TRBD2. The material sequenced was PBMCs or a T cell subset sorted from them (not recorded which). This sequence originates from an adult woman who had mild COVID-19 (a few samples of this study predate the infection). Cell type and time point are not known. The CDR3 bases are TGTGCCAGCAGTTCGTGGGACTATCCCCGCGAGCAGTACTTC. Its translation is CASSSWDYPREQYF.